Listed below are T cell receptor beta chains from one sample, sequenced in a study of OX40 agonist ivuxolimab in advanced cancers. Repertoires were generated with immunoSEQ multiplex PCR, while TCRdb's copy carries only in-frame clones and drops some. The data contain 25,000 to 35,000 clones, 82% of them singletons. Specimen: CD4+ or CD8+ T cells sorted from blood, collected in a trial of the OX40 agonist ivuxolimab. The receptors stem from an adult with an advanced solid tumor such as melanoma, head and neck, liver or kidney cancer. Both conserved end residues are part of each CDR3. D genes are given only for firm matches.

D	V	J	DNA	CDR3
.	TRBV7-2	TRBJ2-3	TGTGCCAGCAGCTTAGCGAAGGCCGCTGGGGAGACAGATACGCAGTATTTT	CASSLAKAAGETDTQYF
TRBD2	TRBV19	TRBJ2-1	TGTGCCAGTAGTATAGAGGTATTAGCGGGAGTCGGGGAGCAGTTCTTC	CASSIEVLAGVGEQFF
.	TRBV2	TRBJ1-4	TGTGCCAGCAGTACTTATAATGAAAAACTGTTTTTT	CASSTYNEKLFF
.	TRBV4-2	TRBJ1-1	TGTGCCAGCAGCCAAGATGGTGGGGGGGCGCGGCCTGAGGCTTTCTTT	CASSQDGGGARPEAFF
TRBD1	TRBV5-1	TRBJ2-7	TGCGCCAGCAGCCCGATCGACAGGGTAGCTAACGAGCAGTACTTC	CASSPIDRVANEQYF
TRBD1	TRBV27	TRBJ1-1	TGTGCCAGCACTAACTCAGGGGGTTTTAACACTGAAGCTTTCTTT	CASTNSGGFNTEAFF
.	TRBV5-6	TRBJ2-3	TGTGCCAGCAGCTTAGGCAGCACAGATACGCAGTATTTT	CASSLGSTDTQYF
.	TRBV19	TRBJ2-2	TGTGCCAGTAGTATCCCCGGCTCCACCGGGGAGCTGTTTTTT	CASSIPGSTGELFF
.	TRBV6-1	TRBJ1-4	TGTGCCAGCAGTGAACTGGGAGGACAGACAAGGTTGGAACTGTTTTTT	CASSELGGQTRLELFF
.	TRBV4-1	TRBJ1-2	TGCGCCAGCAGCCACAGTGAAGCCGGCTCTTATGGCTACACCTTC	CASSHSEAGSYGYTF
TRBD2	TRBV9	TRBJ2-5	TGTGCCAGCAGCGTAGTAGGCGGCCTAGCGGGTAGAGAGACCCAGTACTTC	CASSVVGGLAGRETQYF
TRBD2	TRBV2	TRBJ2-2	TGTGCCAGCAGGGTAGCGGGAGTGAACACCGGGGAGCTGTTTTTT	CASRVAGVNTGELFF
.	TRBV19	TRBJ2-7	TGTGCCAGTACCCAGGGCGGGGAAGGGTTCGAGCAGTACTTC	CASTQGGEGFEQYF
TRBD1	TRBV13	TRBJ1-1	TGTGCCAGCAGCTTTACCGGGACAGGGCTTTCCGAACGGGTATCCACTGAAGCTTTCTTT	CASSFTGTGLSERVSTEAFF
.	TRBV19	TRBJ1-5	TGTGCCAGTACTTCGCCGGGACTGCGCAATCAGCCCCAGCATTTT	CASTSPGLRNQPQHF
TRBD1	TRBV4-1	TRBJ1-2	TGCGCCAGCAGCCCCTTCTCCCTCAGCAGGGGGGATGGCTACACCTTC	CASSPFSLSRGDGYTF